Listed below are T cell receptor beta chains from one sample, sequenced in a study of blood T cell repertoires in COVID-19. The protocol was immunoSEQ multiplex PCR, while the TCRdb copy is restricted to in-frame clones and leaves out a portion. The sample holds fewer than 400,000 clones; around nine tenths are singletons and the top ten take 5% to 5.5%. Sequencing was done on a sample of PBMCs or T cells enriched from blood (not recorded which). Source of these receptors: a man aged 55 to 70 who had recovered from COVID-19. Each CDR3 is given with its conserved first and last residue.

>TRBV3-1/TRBV3-2|TRBJ2-3|15
CASSQEGRPPDTQYF
>TRBV5-5|TRBJ2-1|15
CASSLVLAPTNEQFF
>TRBV28|TRBJ2-1|17
CASSLGLAGGFRNEQFF
>TRBV5-1|TRBJ2-2|15
CASSLEGQETGELFF
>TRBV28|TRBJ1-5|20
CASRGQGPIAWGFSNQPQHF
>TRBV19|TRBJ2-2|15
CASSGLAGVAGELFF
>TRBV7-3|TRBJ1-2|15
CASSLLYRGTYGYTF
>TRBV9|TRBJ2-7|15
CASSATSGRSHEQYF
>TRBV3-1/TRBV3-2|TRBJ2-7|16
CASSQSQLAPRGEQYF
>TRBV3-1/TRBV3-2|TRBJ1-6|15
CASSQAGGANSPLHF
>TRBV5-1|TRBJ2-1|15
CASSLVLAGANEQFF
>TRBV18|TRBJ2-2|17
CASSPPIGTPRAGELFF
>TRBV9|TRBJ1-1|12
CASSVPVEGAFF
>TRBV7-9|TRBJ2-1|17
CASSSIWGASGHNEQFF
>TRBV5-1|TRBJ2-7|15
CASSAGTSGPYEQYF
>TRBV14|TRBJ2-3|16
CASSQRVGMGTDTQYF
>TRBV2|TRBJ2-2|14
CASSRDRGTGELFF
>TRBV7-2|TRBJ1-2|15
CASSGRAGRLGGYTF
>TRBV5-4|TRBJ2-4|14
CASSLPPPKNIQYF
>TRBV7-2|TRBJ2-7|16
CASSLSGTSGSYEQYF
>TRBV28|TRBJ2-7|18
CASSFQAGEGIGRYEQYF
>TRBV14|TRBJ2-5|13
CASSVSRAETQYF
>TRBV27|TRBJ2-7|14
CASSYPAGEYEQYF
>TRBV6-5|TRBJ2-3|16
CASSYVPTSGRDTQYF
>TRBV11-2|TRBJ2-1|14
CASRYDSSYNEQFF
>TRBV18|TRBJ1-1|16
CASSPPNTATNTEAFF
>TRBV6-4|TRBJ1-1|13
CASSREVNTEAFF
>TRBV19|TRBJ2-3|17
CASSNPRAERGTDTQYF
>TRBV5-1|TRBJ2-7|14
CASSSGTGDDEQYF
>TRBV4-1|TRBJ2-3|16
CASSQDPTGSTDTQYF
>TRBV3-1/TRBV3-2|TRBJ2-7|17
CASSQDWLAGSSYEQYF
>TRBV5-1|TRBJ1-6|15
CASSLARGGNSPLHF
>TRBV18|TRBJ1-4|14
CASSSQGTDEKLFF
>TRBV29-1|TRBJ2-1|13
CSVEGLVGNEQFF
>TRBV7-2|TRBJ2-7|14
CASSSRLLPHEQYF
>TRBV6-5|TRBJ2-7|13
CASRTSGSYEQYF
>TRBV6-5|TRBJ1-4|13
CASSGQGGEKLFF
>TRBV9|TRBJ2-5|16
CASSVSSGSPQETQYF
>TRBV19|TRBJ2-7|15
CASSIRQRGSYEQYF
>TRBV4-1|TRBJ2-3|16
CASSQDPSGGPYTQYF
>TRBV30|TRBJ2-5|13
CAWIRAGGETQYF
>TRBV7-8|TRBJ2-7|14
CASRTRQGQHEQYF
>TRBV15|TRBJ2-7|15
CATSRDTGLGYEQYF
>TRBV5-1|TRBJ2-3|16
CASSLGLAESTDTQYF
>TRBV9|TRBJ2-3|15
CASSLGQGWIDTQYF
>TRBV28|TRBJ2-2|19
CASSSLITSGRARTGELFF
>TRBV3-1/TRBV3-2|TRBJ2-1|19
CASSQGVAGGLAEHNEQFF